Included here is one TCR beta chain sequence, with context. The authors amplified TCR beta CDR3 regions, and they did so from RNA transcripts for repertoire sequencing. The library came from an HTBI-primed first-round RT-PCR and a second-round multiplex PCR. TCRdb independently ran MiXCR on the multiplex PCR reads; one entry per CDR3 protein. There are about 220,000 distinct CDR3 sequences in the sample; around a fifth occur only once, and approximately 39% lies in the top ten. This entry belongs to a study of Graves' ophthalmopathy and Graves' hyperthyroidism. Study background: The study drew peripheral blood at initial diagnosis, before any treatment.

Sample: peripheral blood. The clonotype originates from a woman between 50 and 59 years old with Graves' ophthalmopathy.

The CDR3 loop reads CASSIRDTDTQYF. CDR3 DNA sequence: TGTGCCAGCAGCATCCGGGACACAGATACGCAGTATTTT. The chain couples TRBV9 to TRBJ2-3; tentatively, D is TRBD2 (5 bases). The CDR3 length is 13 residues. Germline loops: CDR1 SGDLS, CDR2 YYNGEE. The germline V and J ends were trimmed by 4 bases and 2 bases, with 8 bases remaining between them.